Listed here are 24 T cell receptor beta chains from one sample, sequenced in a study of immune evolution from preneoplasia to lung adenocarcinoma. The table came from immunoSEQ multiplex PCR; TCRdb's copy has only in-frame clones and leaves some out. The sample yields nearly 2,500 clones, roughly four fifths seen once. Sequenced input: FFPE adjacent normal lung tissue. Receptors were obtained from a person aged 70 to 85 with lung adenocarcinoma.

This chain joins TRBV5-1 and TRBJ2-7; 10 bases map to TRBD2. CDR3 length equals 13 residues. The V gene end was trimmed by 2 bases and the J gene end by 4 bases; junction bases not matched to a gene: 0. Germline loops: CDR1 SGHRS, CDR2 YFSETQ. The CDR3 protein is CASSLLAGYEQYF. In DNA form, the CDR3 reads TGCGCCAGCAGCTTACTAGCGGGATACGAGCAGTACTTC.

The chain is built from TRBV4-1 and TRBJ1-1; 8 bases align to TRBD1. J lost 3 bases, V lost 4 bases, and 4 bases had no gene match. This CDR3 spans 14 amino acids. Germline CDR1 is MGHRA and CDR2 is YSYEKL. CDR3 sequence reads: CASSPDREYTEAFF. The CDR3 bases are TGCGCCAGCAGCCCGGACAGGGAATACACTGAAGCTTTCTTT.

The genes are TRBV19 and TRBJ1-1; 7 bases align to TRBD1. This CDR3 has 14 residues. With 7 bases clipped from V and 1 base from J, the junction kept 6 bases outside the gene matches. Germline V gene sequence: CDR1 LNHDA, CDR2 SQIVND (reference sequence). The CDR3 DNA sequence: TGTGCCAGTAATAGCCGGGACAGGAACACTGAAGCTTTCTTT. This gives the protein CASNSRDRNTEAFF.

The DNA of the CDR3 is TGCAGCGACCCGACTGGAAGGAGGGCGACACAGTACTTC. This codes for CSDPTGRRATQYF. The chain links TRBV29-1 to TRBJ2-7; D is possibly TRBD2 (6 bases). With 7 bases removed from V and 10 bases from J, the gap between germline ends came to 23 bases. Germline V gene sequence: CDR1 SQVTM, CDR2 ANQGSEA. The CDR3 spans 13 residues.

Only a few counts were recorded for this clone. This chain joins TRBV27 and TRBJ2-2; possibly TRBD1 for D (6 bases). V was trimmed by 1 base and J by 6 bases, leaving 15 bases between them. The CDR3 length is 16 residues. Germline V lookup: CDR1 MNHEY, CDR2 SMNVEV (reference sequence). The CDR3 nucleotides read TGTGCCAGCAGTTTATTACAGGGAATGGTCTCCGGGGAGCTGTTTTTT. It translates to CASSLLQGMVSGELFF.

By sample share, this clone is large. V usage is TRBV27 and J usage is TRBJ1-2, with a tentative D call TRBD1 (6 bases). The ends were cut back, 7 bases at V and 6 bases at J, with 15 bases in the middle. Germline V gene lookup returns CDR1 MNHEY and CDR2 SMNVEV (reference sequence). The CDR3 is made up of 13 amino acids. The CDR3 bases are TGTGCCAGCACACAAGGGGGTAGGGATGGCTACACCTTC. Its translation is CASTQGGRDGYTF.

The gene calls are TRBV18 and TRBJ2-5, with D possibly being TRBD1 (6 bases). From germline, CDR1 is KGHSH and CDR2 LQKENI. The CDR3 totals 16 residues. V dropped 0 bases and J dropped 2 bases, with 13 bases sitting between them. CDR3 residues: CASSPPTGNKQETQYF. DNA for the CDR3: TGTGCCAGCTCACCACCCACAGGGAATAAACAAGAGACCCAGTACTTC.

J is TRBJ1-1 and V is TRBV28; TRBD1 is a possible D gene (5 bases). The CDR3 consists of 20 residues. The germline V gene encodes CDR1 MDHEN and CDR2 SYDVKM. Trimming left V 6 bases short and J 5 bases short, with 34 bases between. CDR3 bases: TGTGCCAGCAGGTTAAGGCAGGGTAGGAGGTCCCCGCTCGCGGGGACTGAAGCTTTCTTT. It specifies CASRLRQGRRSPLAGTEAFF.

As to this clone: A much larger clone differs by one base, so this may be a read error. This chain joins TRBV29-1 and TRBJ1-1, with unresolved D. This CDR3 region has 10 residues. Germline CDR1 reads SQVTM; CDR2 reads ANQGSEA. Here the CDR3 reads CSVDNTKAFF. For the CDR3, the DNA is TGCAGCGTTGATAACACTAAAGCTTTCTTT.

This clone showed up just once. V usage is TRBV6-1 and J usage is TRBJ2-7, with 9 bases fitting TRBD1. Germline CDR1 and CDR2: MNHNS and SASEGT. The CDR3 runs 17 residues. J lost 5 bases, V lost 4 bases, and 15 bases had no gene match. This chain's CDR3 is CASSGRYGDRVGHEQYF. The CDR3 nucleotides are TGTGCCAGCAGTGGTCGGTATGGGGACAGGGTGGGCCACGAGCAGTACTTC.

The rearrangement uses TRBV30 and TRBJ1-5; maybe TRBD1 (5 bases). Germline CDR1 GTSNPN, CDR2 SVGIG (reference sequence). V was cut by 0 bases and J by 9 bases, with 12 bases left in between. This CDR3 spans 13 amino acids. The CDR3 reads CAWSVRGELPQHF. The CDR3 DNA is TGTGCCTGGAGTGTACGAGGGGAGCTGCCCCAGCATTTT.

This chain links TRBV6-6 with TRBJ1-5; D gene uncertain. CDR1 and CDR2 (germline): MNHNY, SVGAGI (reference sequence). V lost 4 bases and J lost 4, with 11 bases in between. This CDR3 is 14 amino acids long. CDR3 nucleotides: TGTGCCAGCAGTTCCCCCGGAAAGAATCAGCCCCAGCATTTT. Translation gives CASSSPGKNQPQHF.

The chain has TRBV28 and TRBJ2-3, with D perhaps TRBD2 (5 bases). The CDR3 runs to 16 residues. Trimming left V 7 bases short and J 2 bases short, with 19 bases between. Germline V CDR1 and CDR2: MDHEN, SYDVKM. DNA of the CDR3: TGTGCCAGCACCCTAGGCCGGACTCCAAACACAGATACGCAGTATTTT. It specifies CASTLGRTPNTDTQYF.

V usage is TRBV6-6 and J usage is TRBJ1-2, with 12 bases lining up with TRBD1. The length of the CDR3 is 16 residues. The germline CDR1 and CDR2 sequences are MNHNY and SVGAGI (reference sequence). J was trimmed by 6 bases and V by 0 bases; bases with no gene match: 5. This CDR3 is CASSYSGTGGDNGYTF. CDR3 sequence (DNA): TGTGCCAGCAGTTACTCCGGGACAGGGGGCGACAATGGCTACACCTTC.

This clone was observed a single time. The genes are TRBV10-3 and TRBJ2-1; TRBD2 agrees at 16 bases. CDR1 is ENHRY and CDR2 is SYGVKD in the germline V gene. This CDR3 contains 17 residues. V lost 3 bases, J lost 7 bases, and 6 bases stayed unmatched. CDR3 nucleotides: TGTGCCATCAGTGAACCGGGACTAGCGGGAGGGAGGAATGAGCAGTTCTTC. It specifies CAISEPGLAGGRNEQFF.

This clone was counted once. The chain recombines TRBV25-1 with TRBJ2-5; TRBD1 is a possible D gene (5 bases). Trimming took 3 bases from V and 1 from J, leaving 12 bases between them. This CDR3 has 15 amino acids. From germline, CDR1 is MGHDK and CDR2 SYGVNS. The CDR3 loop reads CASSEPRQPQETQYF. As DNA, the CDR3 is TGTGCCAGCAGTGAGCCCCGACAGCCCCAAGAGACCCAGTACTTC.

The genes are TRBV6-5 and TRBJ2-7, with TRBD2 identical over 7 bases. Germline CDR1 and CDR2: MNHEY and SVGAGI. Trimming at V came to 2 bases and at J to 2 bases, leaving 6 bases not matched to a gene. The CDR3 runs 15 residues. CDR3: CASSYGSGATYEQYF. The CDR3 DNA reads TGTGCCAGCAGTTACGGGAGCGGGGCCACCTACGAGCAGTACTTC.

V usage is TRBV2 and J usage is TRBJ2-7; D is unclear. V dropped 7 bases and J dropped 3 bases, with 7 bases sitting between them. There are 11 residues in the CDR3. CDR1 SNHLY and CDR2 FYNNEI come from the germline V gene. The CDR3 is CASKDGYEQYF. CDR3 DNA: TGTGCCAGCAAGGACGGCTACGAGCAGTACTTC.

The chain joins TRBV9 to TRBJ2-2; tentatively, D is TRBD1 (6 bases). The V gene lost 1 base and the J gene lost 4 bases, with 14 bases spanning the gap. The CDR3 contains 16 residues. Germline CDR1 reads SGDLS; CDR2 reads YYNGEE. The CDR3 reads CASSVSARGSTGELFF. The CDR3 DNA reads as TGTGCCAGCAGCGTATCTGCCAGGGGAAGCACCGGGGAGCTGTTTTTT.

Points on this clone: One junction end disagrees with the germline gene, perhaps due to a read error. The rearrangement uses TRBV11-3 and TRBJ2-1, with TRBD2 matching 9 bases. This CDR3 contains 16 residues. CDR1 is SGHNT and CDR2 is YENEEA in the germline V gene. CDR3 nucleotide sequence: TGTGCCAACAGCTTAGGCTTTAGCGGGAGTCAGCATGAGCAGTTCTTC. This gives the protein CANSLGFSGSQHEQFF.

For the CDR3, the DNA is TGTGCCAGCAGCCTCACCTTTGGGGGGGAAGCTTTCTTT. Protein sequence: CASSLTFGGEAFF. V usage is TRBV7-2 and J usage is TRBJ1-1; the D gene is possibly TRBD1 (5 bases). V was trimmed by 5 bases and J by 8 bases, leaving 15 bases between them. The CDR3 covers 13 residues. CDR1 is SGHTA, CDR2 FQGNSA, per germline.

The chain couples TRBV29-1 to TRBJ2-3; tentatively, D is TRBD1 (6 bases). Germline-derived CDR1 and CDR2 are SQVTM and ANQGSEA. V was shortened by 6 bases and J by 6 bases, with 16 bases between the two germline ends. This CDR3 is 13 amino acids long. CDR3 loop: CSVAPSTGDTQYF. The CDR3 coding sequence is TGCAGCGTCGCACCGTCAACAGGGGATACGCAGTATTTT.

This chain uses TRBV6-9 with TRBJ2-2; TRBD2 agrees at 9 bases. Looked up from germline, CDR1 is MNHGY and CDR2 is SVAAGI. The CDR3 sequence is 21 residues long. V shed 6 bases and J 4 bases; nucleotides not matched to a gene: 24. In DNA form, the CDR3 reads TGTGCCAGCAGCCATCCCGTCGAGCGGCAGGGAGGAGCGGGAGGCACCGGGGAGCTGTTTTTT. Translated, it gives CASSHPVERQGGAGGTGELFF.

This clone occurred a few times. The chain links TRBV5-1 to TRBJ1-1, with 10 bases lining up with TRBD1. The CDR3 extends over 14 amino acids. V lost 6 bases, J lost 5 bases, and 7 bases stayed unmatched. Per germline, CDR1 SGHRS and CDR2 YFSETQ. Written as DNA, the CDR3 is TGCGCCAGCACCATTGGACAGGGGGGGACTGAAGCTTTCTTT. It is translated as CASTIGQGGTEAFF.